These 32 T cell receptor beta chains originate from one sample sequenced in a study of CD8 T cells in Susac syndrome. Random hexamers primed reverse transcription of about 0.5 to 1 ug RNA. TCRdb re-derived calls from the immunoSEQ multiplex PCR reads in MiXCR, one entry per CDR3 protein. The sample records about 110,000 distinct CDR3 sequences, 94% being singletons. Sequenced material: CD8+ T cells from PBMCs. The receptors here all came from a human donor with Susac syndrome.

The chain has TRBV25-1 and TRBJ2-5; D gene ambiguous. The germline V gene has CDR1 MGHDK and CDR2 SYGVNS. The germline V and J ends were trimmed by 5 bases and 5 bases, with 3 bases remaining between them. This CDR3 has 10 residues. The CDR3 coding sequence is TGTGCCAGCAGTTGGGAGACCCAGTACTTC. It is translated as CASSWETQYF.

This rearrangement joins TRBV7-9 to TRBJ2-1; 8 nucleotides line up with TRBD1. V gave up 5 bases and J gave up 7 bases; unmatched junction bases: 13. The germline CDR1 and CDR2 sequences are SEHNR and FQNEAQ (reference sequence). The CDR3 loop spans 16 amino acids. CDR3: CASSQNTGGSKNEQFF. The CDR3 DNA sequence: TGTGCCAGCAGCCAGAATACAGGGGGGTCTAAAAATGAGCAGTTCTTC.

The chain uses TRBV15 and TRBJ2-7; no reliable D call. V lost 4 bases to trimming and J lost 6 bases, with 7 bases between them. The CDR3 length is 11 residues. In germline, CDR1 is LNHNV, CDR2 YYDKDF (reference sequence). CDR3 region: CATSMGSEQYF. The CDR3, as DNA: TGTGCCACCAGCATGGGGTCCGAGCAGTACTTC.

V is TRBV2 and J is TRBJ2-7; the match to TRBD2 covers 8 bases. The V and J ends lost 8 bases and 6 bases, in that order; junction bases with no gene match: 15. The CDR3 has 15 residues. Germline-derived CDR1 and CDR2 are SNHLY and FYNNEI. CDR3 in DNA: TGTGCCAGCCCCGCCGGAGAGCGGGGGTCGAGCGAGCAGTACTTC. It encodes CASPAGERGSSEQYF.

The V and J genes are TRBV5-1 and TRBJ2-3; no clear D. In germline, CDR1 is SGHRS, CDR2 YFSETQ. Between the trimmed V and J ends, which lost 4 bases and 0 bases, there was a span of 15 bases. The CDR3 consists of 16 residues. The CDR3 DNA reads TGCGCCAGCAGCGGGATACAACGAGCTAGCACAGATACGCAGTATTTT. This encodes CASSGIQRASTDTQYF.

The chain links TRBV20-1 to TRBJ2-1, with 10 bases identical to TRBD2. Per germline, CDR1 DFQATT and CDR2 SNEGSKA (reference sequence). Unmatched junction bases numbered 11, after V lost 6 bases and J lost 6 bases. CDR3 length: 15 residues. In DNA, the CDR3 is TGCAGTGCAAGGTCTCTAGCGGGAGATATCAATGAGCAGTTCTTC. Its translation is CSARSLAGDINEQFF.

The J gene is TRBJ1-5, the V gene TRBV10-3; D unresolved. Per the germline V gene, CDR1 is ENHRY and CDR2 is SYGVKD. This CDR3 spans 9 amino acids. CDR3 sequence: CDWSEPQHF. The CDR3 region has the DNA TGTGACTGGTCGGAGCCCCAGCATTTT.

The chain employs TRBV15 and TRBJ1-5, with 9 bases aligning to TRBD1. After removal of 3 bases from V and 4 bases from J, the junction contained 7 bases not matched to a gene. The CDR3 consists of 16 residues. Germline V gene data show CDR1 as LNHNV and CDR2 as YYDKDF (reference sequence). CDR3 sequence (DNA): TGTGCCACCAGCAGTCTAGAGACAGGGGGGAATCAGCCCCAGCATTTT. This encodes CATSSLETGGNQPQHF. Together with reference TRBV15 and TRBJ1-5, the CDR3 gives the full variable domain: DAMVIQNPRYQVTQFGKPVTLSCSQTLNHNVMYWYQQKSSQAPKLLFHYYDKDFNNEADTPDNFQSRRPNTSFCFLDIRSPGLGDTAMYLCATSSLETGGNQPQHFGDGTRLSIL.

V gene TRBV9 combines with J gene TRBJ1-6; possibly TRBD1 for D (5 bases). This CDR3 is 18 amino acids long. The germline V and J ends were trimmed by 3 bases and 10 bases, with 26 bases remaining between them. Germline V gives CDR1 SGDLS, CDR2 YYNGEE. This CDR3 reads CASSAEGPQAGYRSPLHF. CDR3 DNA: TGTGCCAGCAGCGCAGAGGGTCCACAAGCAGGGTACAGATCACCCCTCCACTTT.

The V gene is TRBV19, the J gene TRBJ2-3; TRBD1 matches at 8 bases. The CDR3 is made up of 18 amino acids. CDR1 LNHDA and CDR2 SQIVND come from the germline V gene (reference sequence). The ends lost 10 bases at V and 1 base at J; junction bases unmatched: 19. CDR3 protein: CATPSDQRPGGGTDTQYF. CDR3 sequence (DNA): TGTGCCACTCCGTCCGACCAGCGACCAGGGGGCGGCACAGATACGCAGTATTTT.

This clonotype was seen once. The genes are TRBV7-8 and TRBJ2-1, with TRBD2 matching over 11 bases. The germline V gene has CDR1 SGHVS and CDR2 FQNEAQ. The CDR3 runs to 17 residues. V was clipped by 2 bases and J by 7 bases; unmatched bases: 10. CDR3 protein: CASSLTASGGTGNEQFF. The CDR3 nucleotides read TGTGCCAGCAGCTTAACGGCTAGCGGGGGGACGGGTAATGAGCAGTTCTTC. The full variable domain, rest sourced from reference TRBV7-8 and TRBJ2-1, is GAGVSQSPRYKVAKRGQDVALRCDPISGHVSLFWYQQALGQGPEFLTYFQNEAQLDKSGLPSDRFFAERPEGSVSTLKIQRTQQEDSAVYLCASSLTASGGTGNEQFFGPGTRLTVL.

The CDR3 loop is CSVLTGDNQPQHF. The CDR3 DNA sequence: TGCAGCGTCCTGACAGGGGATAATCAGCCCCAGCATTTT. This chain uses TRBV29-1 with TRBJ1-5; 8 bases map to TRBD1. This CDR3 contains 13 residues. The trim removed 6 bases at V and 4 bases at J, leaving 5 bases unmatched. The V gene's germline CDR1 is SQVTM and CDR2 ANQGSEA.

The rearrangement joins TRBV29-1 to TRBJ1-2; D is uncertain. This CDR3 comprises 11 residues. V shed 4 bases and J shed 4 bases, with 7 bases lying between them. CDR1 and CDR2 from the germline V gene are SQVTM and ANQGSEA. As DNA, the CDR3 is TGCAGCGTTGTAAGCCCCTATGGCTACACCTTC. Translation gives CSVVSPYGYTF.

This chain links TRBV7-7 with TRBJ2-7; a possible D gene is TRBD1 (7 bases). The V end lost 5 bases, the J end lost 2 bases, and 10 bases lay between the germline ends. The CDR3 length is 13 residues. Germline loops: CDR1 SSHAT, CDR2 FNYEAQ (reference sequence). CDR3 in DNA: TGTGCCAGCAGCCCAGGGGGGACCTACGAGCAGTACTTC. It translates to CASSPGGTYEQYF.

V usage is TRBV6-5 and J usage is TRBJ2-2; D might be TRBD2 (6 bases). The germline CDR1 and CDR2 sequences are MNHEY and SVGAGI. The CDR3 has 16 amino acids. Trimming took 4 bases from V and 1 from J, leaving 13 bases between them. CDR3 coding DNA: TGTGCCAGCAGTTCATCTAGCGCCGAGAACACCGGGGAGCTGTTTTTT. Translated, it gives CASSSSSAENTGELFF.

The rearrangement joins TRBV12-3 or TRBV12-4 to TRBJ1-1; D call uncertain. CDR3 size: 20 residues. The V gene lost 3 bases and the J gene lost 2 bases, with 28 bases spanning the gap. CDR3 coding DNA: TGTGCCAGCAGTTTTAGAGGAAATCTGCAACTGCACTATACAAACACTGAAGCTTTCTTT. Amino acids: CASSFRGNLQLHYTNTEAFF.

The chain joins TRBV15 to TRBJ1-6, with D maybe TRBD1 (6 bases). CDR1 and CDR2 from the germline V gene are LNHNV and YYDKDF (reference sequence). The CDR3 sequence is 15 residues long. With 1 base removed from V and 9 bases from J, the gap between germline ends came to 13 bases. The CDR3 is CATSRATGSISPLHF. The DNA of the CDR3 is TGTGCCACCAGCAGAGCGACAGGATCAATTTCACCCCTCCACTTT.

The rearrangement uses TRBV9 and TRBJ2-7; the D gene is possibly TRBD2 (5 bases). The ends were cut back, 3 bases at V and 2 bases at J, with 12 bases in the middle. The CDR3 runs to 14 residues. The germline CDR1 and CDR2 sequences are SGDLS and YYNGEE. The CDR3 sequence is CASSEREFTYEQYF. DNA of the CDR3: TGTGCCAGCAGCGAAAGGGAGTTCACCTACGAGCAGTACTTC.

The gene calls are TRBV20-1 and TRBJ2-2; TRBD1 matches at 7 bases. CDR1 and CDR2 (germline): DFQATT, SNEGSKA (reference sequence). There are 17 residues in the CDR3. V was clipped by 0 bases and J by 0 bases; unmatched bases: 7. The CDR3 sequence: CSAREAPGQTNTGELFF. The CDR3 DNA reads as TGCAGTGCTAGAGAAGCCCCGGGACAGACGAACACCGGGGAGCTGTTTTTT.

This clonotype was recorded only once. CDR3 residues: CASVPETQYF. CDR3 bases: TGTGCCAGCGTGCCAGAGACCCAGTACTTC. V gene TRBV12-3 or TRBV12-4 combines with J gene TRBJ2-5, with D hard to call. Trimming left V 8 bases short and J 4 bases short, with 5 bases between. The CDR3 is made up of 10 amino acids.

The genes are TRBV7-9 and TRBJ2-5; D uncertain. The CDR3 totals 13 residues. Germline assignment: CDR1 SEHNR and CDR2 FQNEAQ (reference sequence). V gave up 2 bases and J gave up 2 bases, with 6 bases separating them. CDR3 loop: CASSLNEQETQYF. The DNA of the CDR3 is TGTGCCAGCAGCTTAAACGAGCAAGAGACCCAGTACTTC.

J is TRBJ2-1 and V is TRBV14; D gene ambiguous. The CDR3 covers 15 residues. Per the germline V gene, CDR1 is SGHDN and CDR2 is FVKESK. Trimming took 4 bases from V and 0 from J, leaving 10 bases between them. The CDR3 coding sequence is TGTGCCAGCAGCCCCCATGTAGGCTCCTACAATGAGCAGTTCTTC. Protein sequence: CASSPHVGSYNEQFF.

The CDR3 protein is CSARVISSYEQYF. The DNA for the CDR3 is TGCAGTGCTAGGGTTATTAGCTCCTACGAGCAGTACTTC. This sequence joins TRBV20-1 and TRBJ2-7; D is unclear. CDR3 length equals 13 residues. V lost 3 bases to trimming and J lost 0 bases, with 9 bases between them. The V gene's germline CDR1 is DFQATT and CDR2 SNEGSKA (reference sequence).

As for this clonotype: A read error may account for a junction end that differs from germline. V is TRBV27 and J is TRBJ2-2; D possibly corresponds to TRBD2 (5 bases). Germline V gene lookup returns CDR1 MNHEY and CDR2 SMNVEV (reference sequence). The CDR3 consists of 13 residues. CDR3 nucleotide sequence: TGTGCCAGCAGTCGTCGTTGGCCCGGGGAGATGTTTTTT. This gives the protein CASSRRWPGEMFF.

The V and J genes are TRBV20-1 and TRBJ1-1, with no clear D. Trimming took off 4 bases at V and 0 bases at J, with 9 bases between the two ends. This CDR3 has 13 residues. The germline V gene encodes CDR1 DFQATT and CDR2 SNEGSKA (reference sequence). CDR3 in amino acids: CSAKGLLNTEAFF. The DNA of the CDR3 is TGCAGTGCTAAAGGACTTTTGAACACTGAAGCTTTCTTT.

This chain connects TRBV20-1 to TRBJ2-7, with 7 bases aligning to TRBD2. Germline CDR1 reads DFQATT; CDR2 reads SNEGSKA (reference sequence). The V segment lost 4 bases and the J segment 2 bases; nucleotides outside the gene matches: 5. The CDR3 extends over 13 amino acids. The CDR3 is CSANYGGAYEQYF. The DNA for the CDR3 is TGCAGTGCTAATTATGGGGGGGCCTACGAGCAGTACTTC.

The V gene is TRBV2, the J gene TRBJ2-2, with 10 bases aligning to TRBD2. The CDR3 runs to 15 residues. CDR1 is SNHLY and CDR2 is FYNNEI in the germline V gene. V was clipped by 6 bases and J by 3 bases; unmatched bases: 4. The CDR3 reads CASRDSGGHTGELFF. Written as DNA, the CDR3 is TGTGCCAGCAGGGATAGCGGGGGGCACACCGGGGAGCTGTTTTTT.

The CDR3 DNA reads TGTGCCAGCAGCTTGGCAGGACTAGCGTCGGAGACCCAGTACTTC. Translating gives CASSLAGLASETQYF. The chain employs TRBV5-6 and TRBJ2-5, with 9 nucleotides matching TRBD2. V lost 0 bases, J lost 5 bases, and 5 bases stayed unmatched. The germline CDR1 and CDR2 sequences are SGHDT and YYEEEE. The CDR3 extends over 15 amino acids.

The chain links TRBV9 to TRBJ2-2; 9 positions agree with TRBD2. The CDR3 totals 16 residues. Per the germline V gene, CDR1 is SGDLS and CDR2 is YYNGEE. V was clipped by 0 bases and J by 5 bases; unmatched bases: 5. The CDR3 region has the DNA TGTGCCAGCAGCGTAGCTCTGGCGGGGGGGACCGGGGAGCTGTTTTTT. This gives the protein CASSVALAGGTGELFF. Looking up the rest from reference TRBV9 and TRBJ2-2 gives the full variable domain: DSGVTQTPKHLITATGQRVTLRCSPRSGDLSVYWYQQSLDQGLQFLIQYYNGEERAKGNILERFSAQQFPDLHSELNLSSLELGDSALYFCASSVALAGGTGELFFGEGSRLTVL.

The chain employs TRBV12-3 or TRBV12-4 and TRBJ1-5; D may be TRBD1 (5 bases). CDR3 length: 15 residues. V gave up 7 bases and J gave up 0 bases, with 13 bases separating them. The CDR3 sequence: CASTDGGYSNQPQHF. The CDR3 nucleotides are TGTGCCAGCACCGATGGGGGGTATAGCAATCAGCCCCAGCATTTT.

The CDR3 loop is CASSGASADNEQFF. DNA for the CDR3: TGTGCCAGCAGCGGGGCTTCCGCCGACAATGAGCAGTTCTTC. This chain joins TRBV7-6 and TRBJ2-1; D may be TRBD1 (5 bases). In germline, CDR1 is SGHVS, CDR2 FNYEAQ. The V and J ends lost 5 bases and 5 bases respectively, with 13 bases between them. The CDR3 contains 14 residues.

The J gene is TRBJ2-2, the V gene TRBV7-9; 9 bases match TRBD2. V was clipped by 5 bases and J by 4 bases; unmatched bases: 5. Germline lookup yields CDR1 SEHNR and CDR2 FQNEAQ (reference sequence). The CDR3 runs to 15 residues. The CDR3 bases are TGTGCCAGCAGCCAGAGCGGGGGGATCACCGGGGAGCTGTTTTTT. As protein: CASSQSGGITGELFF.